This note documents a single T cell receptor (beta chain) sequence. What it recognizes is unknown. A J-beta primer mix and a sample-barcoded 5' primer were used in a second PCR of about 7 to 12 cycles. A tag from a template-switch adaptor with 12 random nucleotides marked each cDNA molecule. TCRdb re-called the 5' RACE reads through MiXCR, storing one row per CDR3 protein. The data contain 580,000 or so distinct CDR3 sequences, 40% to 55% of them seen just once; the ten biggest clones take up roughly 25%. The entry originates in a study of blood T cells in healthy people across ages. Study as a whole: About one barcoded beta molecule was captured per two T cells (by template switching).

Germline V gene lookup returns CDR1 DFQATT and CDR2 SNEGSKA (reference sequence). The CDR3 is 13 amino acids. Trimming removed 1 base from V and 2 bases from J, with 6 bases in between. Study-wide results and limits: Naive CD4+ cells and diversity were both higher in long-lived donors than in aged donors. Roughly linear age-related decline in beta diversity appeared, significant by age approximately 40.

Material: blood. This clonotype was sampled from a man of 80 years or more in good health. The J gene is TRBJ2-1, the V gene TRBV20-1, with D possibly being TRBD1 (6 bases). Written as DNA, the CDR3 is TGCAGTGCTAGAGGGGGGCCCTACAATGAGCAGTTCTTC. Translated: CSARGGPYNEQFF.